This TCR beta chain was sequenced for a study of cytomegalovirus exposure and HLA in healthy donors. CDR1 and CDR2 (germline): MNHNS, SASEGT. The CDR3 is 14 residues long. Trimming removed 2 bases from V and 3 bases from J, with 11 bases in between. The PCR had 60 Vbeta and 13 Jbeta primers. TCRdb's copy holds only in-frame clones and misses some; the assay was immunoSEQ multiplex PCR. The top ten hold about 2.2% of the sample, which has under 300,000 clones, 65% to 85% seen once. This TCR was recovered from a female donor in good health and CMV-seronegative. Sequencing input: PBMCs. The rearrangement links TRBV6-1 to TRBJ2-7; D ambiguous. CDR3 sequence (DNA): TGTGCCAGCAGTGAATACTTTTCTGGCTACGAGCAGTACTTC. This sequence encodes CASSEYFSGYEQYF.